This TCR beta chain was sequenced during a study of cytomegalovirus exposure and HLA in healthy donors. Overall study: Caucasian-associated ancestry cluster membership applied to under 85% of approximately 420 genotyped donors. Study-wide results and caveats: Investigators reported some 150 TCR beta chains as tied to cytomegalovirus. TCR sequences were mostly rare, though some public TCRs occurred in many donors.

This CDR3 has 14 amino acids. With V trimmed by 3 bases and J by 3 bases, 4 bases remained unmatched. CDR1 is SGDLS and CDR2 is YYNGEE in the germline V gene. A multiplex PCR was run with 60 Vbeta primers and 13 Jbeta primers. Profiled with immunoSEQ multiplex PCR; TCRdb holds only in-frame clones, not every one. The repertoire includes under 200,000 clones, over 70% of them detected once, and around 3.2% sits in the top ten. As concerns this clone: Its cognate antigen is unknown.

Among the donors, all were healthy bone marrow donors. The sample consisted of PBMCs. The rearrangement joins TRBV9 to TRBJ2-7, with 9 bases identical to TRBD2. The source is a woman aged 50 to 65 in good health and CMV-seropositive. CDR3 DNA: TGTGCCAGCAGCGGGGGACTAGCCGGCTACGAGCAGTACTTC. Its translation is CASSGGLAGYEQYF. Full variable domain (rest looked up from reference TRBV9 and TRBJ2-7): DSGVTQTPKHLITATGQRVTLRCSPRSGDLSVYWYQQSLDQGLQFLIQYYNGEERAKGNILERFSAQQFPDLHSELNLSSLELGDSALYFCASSGGLAGYEQYFGPGTRLTVT.